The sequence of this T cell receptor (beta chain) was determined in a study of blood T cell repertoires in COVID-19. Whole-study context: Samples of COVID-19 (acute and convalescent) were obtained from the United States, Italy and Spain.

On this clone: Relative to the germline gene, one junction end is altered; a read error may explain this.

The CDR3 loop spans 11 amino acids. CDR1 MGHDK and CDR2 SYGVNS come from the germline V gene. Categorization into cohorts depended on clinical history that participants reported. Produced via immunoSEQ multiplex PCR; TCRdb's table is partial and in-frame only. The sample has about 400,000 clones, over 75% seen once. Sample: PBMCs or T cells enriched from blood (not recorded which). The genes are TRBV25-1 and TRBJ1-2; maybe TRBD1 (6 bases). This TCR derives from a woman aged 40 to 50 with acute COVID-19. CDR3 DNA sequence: TGTGCCAGCAGTGAAGGCGACAGGTCTTTCTTC. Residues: CASSEGDRSFF.